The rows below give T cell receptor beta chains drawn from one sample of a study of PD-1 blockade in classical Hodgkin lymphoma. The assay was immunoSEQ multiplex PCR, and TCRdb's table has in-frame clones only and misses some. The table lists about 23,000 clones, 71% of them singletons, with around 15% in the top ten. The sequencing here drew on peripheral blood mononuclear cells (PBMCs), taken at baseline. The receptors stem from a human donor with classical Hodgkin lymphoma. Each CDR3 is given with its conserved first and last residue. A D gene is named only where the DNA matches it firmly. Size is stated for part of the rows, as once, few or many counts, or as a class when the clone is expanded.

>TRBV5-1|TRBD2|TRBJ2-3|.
CASSFPGLASTDTQYF
TGCGCCAGCAGCTTCCCGGGACTAGCTAGCACAGATACGCAGTATTTT
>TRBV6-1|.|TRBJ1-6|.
CASSEHAKSSYNSPLHF
TGTGCCAGCAGTGAACACGCAAAGAGCTCCTATAATTCACCCCTCCACTTT
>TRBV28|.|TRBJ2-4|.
CASTTNGAKNIQYF
TGTGCCAGCACCACAAACGGGGCCAAAAACATTCAGTACTTC
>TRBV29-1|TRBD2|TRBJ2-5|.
CSDGTSGGPYQETQYF
TGCAGCGACGGGACTAGCGGGGGCCCGTACCAAGAGACCCAGTACTTC
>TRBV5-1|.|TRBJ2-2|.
CASKGIIGTGELFF
TGCGCCAGCAAAGGCATCATAGGCACCGGGGAGCTGTTTTTT
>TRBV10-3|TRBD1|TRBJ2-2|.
CATRDRGQGGELFF
TGTGCCACCCGAGACAGGGGGCAGGGCGGGGAGCTGTTTTTT
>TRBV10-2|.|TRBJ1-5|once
CASSPGGAQPQHF
TGCGCCAGCAGCCCCGGGGGGGCTCAGCCCCAGCATTTT
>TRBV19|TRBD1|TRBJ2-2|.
CASREDRGQNTGELFF
TGTGCCAGTAGGGAAGACAGGGGGCAGAACACCGGGGAGCTGTTTTTT
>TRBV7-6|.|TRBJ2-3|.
CASSLGVGILRTDTQYF
TGTGCCAGCAGCTTGGGGGTAGGGATACTTAGGACAGATACGCAGTATTTT
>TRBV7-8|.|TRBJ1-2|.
CASSPLQAPWANYGYTF
TGTGCCAGCAGCCCCTTACAGGCCCCCTGGGCTAACTATGGCTACACCTTC
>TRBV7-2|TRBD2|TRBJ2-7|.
CASSLYAGGLKIYEQYF
TGTGCCAGCAGCTTATACGCGGGAGGACTAAAAATTTACGAGCAGTACTTC
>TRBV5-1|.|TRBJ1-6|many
CASSFGLGGPNSPLHF
TGCGCCAGCAGCTTTGGATTAGGGGGACCCAATTCACCCCTCCACTTT
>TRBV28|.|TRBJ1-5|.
CASCFIGRAINQPQHF
TGTGCCAGTTGCTTCATCGGTAGAGCAATCAATCAGCCCCAGCATTTT
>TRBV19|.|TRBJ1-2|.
CASSIPTANYGYTF
TGTGCCAGTAGTATCCCGACAGCTAACTATGGCTACACCTTC
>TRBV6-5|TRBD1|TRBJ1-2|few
CASSFPGGWYGYTF
TGTGCCAGCAGTTTCCCAGGGGGTTGGTACGGCTACACCTTC
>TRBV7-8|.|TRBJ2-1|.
CASSLGLTRSNEQFF
TGTGCCAGCAGCTTAGGACTGACACGATCCAATGAGCAGTTCTTC
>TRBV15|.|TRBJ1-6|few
CATSRDEERVGRPLHF
TGTGCCACCAGCAGAGATGAGGAGAGGGTCGGCCGACCCCTCCACTTT
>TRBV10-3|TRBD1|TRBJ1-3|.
CAISETTGDSGNTIYF
TGTGCCATCAGTGAGACGACAGGGGACTCTGGAAACACCATATATTTT
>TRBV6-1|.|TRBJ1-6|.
CASCRDGGGNSPLHF
TGTGCCAGCTGCAGGGACGGGGGGGGTAATTCACCCCTCCACTTT
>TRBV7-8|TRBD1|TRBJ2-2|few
CASSLTGGTGELFF
TGTGCCAGCAGCTTAACAGGGGGCACCGGGGAGCTGTTTTTT
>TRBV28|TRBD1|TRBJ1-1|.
CASQGGALNTEAFF
TGTGCCAGCCAGGGGGGGGCCCTGAACACTGAAGCTTTCTTT
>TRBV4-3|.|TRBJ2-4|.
CASSQDRGLAKNIQYF
TGCGCCAGCAGCCAAGATAGAGGTTTAGCCAAAAACATTCAGTACTTC
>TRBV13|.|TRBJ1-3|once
CASRPGGPISGNTIYF
TGTGCCAGCCGGCCCGGCGGCCCCATTTCTGGAAACACCATATATTTT
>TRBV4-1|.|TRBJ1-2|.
CASSQVGTSGYTF
TGCGCCAGCAGCCAAGTCGGCACCTCGGGCTACACCTTC
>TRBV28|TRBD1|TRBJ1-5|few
CASSRTGGLNQPQHF
TGTGCCAGCAGTAGGACAGGGGGGCTAAATCAGCCCCAGCATTTT
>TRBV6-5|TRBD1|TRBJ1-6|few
CASSYAGTGQPSPLHF
TGTGCCAGCAGTTACGCCGGGACAGGTCAACCGTCACCCCTCCACTTT
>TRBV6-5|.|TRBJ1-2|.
CASSRPGGFNGYTF
TGTGCCAGCAGTCGACCCGGGGGATTCAATGGCTACACCTTC
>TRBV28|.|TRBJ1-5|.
CASSRTHPQPQHF
TGTGCCAGCAGTCGGACTCACCCTCAGCCCCAGCATTTT
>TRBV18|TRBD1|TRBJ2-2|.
CASSPPRQGPGELFF
TGTGCCAGCTCACCACCTCGACAGGGGCCCGGGGAGCTGTTTTTT
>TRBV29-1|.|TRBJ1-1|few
CSVESTNTEAFF
TGCAGCGTTGAAAGCACGAACACTGAAGCTTTCTTT
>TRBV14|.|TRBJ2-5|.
CASSLVQETQYF
TGTGCCAGCAGCCTGGTCCAAGAGACCCAGTACTTC
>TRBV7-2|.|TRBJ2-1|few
CASSLVNEQFF
TGTGCCAGCAGCTTAGTGAATGAGCAGTTCTTC